Each of the 20 T cell receptor beta chains below was sequenced from the same sample in a study of cytomegalovirus exposure and HLA in healthy donors. Profiling relied on immunoSEQ multiplex PCR, and the TCRdb table lists in-frame clones only, not all of them. The table has 100,000 to 150,000 clones, 86% seen once. Source material: PBMCs. The source is a man younger than 30 in good health and CMV-seronegative.

This clone was seen a handful of times. The chain joins TRBV2 to TRBJ1-1; possible D gene TRBD1, 6 bases. Germline-derived CDR1 and CDR2 are SNHLY and FYNNEI. The CDR3 contains 14 residues. Deletions cut 6 bases from V and 1 base from J, with 12 bases between. CDR3 in amino acids: CASSYTQGNTEAFF. The CDR3 nucleotides are TGTGCCAGCAGCTACACACAGGGGAACACTGAAGCTTTCTTT.

J is TRBJ1-4 and V is TRBV11-1; D is unresolved. Per the germline V gene, CDR1 is SGHAT and CDR2 is FQDESV (reference sequence). The V end lost 5 bases, the J end lost 0 bases, and 16 bases lay between the germline ends. The CDR3 is 17 amino acids. CDR3 sequence reads: CASSPAGSFATNEKLFF. The CDR3 nucleotides are TGTGCCAGCAGCCCAGCGGGATCATTTGCAACTAATGAAAAACTGTTTTTT.

The rearrangement joins TRBV5-1 to TRBJ2-7, with D possibly TRBD1 on 5 matching bases. Germline V lookup: CDR1 SGHRS, CDR2 YFSETQ. CDR3 length: 16 residues. V dropped 2 bases and J dropped 0 bases, with 15 bases sitting between them. CDR3 region: CASSFGDSRSSYEQYF. The CDR3, as DNA: TGCGCCAGCAGCTTCGGCGACAGCCGAAGCTCCTACGAGCAGTACTTC. The variable domain in full, completed from reference TRBV5-1 and TRBJ2-7, reads KAGVTQTPRYLIKTRGQQVTLSCSPISGHRSVSWYQQTPGQGLQFLFEYFSETQRNKGNFPGRFSGRQFSNSRSEMNVSTLELGDSALYLCASSFGDSRSSYEQYFGPGTRLTVT.

The rearrangement links TRBV7-8 to TRBJ1-5, with 9 bases that match TRBD1. The V gene end was trimmed by 1 base and the J gene end by 7 bases; junction bases not matched to a gene: 2. CDR3 length: 14 amino acids. The germline CDR1 and CDR2 sequences are SGHVS and FQNEAQ. The DNA of the CDR3 is TGTGCCAGCAGCTTAGAACAGGGGGCACAGCCCCAGCATTTT. This encodes CASSLEQGAQPQHF.

The chain links TRBV6-1 to TRBJ2-3; the match to TRBD1 covers 7 bases. This CDR3 comprises 15 residues. CDR1 is MNHNS, CDR2 SASEGT, per germline. With 1 base clipped from V and 2 bases from J, the junction kept 3 bases outside the gene matches. In nucleotides, the CDR3 is TGTGCCAGCAGTGAAGGACAGGGAGACACAGATACGCAGTATTTT. Protein product: CASSEGQGDTDTQYF.

CDR3 in amino acids: CASSYDYRAYEQYF. The CDR3 region has the DNA TGTGCCAGCAGCTACGACTACCGGGCCTACGAGCAGTACTTC. This sequence joins TRBV7-2 and TRBJ2-7; D is perhaps TRBD2 (5 bases). The V gene's germline CDR1 is SGHTA and CDR2 FQGNSA. Deletions cut 4 bases from V and 2 bases from J, with 12 bases between. This CDR3 is built from 14 residues.

The chain carries TRBV9 and TRBJ2-3; the D gene is possibly TRBD2 (5 bases). Deletions cut 4 bases from V and 5 bases from J, with 26 bases between. The germline gives CDR1 SGDLS, CDR2 YYNGEE. The CDR3 has 18 residues. The CDR3 region has the DNA TGTGCCAGCAGCCCTTCTAGGCTCCTAGCCCACGGAGGAGATACGCAGTATTTT. It yields the protein CASSPSRLLAHGGDTQYF.

The chain links TRBV30 to TRBJ1-1; 12 positions match TRBD1. The CDR3 length is 16 residues. Trimming removed 3 bases from V and 1 base from J; junction bases left unmatched: 6. Germline CDR1 GTSNPN, CDR2 SVGIG (reference sequence). The chain's CDR3 is CAWRRGQGAWNTEAFF. The CDR3 region has the DNA TGTGCCTGGAGAAGGGGACAGGGGGCGTGGAACACTGAAGCTTTCTTT.

V usage is TRBV30 and J usage is TRBJ1-4; 9 nucleotides line up with TRBD1. Germline V gene sequence: CDR1 GTSNPN, CDR2 SVGIG (reference sequence). The CDR3 is made up of 18 amino acids. Unmatched junction bases numbered 18, after V lost 2 bases and J lost 8 bases. CDR3 amino acids: CAWSRPPRPGQGNEKLFF. The CDR3 nucleotides are TGTGCCTGGAGTCGGCCCCCGCGACCGGGACAGGGTAACGAAAAACTGTTTTTT.

This chain links TRBV13 with TRBJ1-6; 10 positions agree with TRBD1. The CDR3 runs 16 residues. Germline assignment: CDR1 PRHDT and CDR2 FYEKMQ (reference sequence). Trimming took 5 bases from V and 10 from J; bases not matched to a gene: 11. The CDR3, as DNA: TGTGCCAGCAGCGGGGGGGACAGGGGAAGAAGCTCACCCCTCCACTTT. It yields the protein CASSGGDRGRSSPLHF.

V is TRBV5-5 and J is TRBJ2-7; D remains unclear. The CDR3 spans 12 residues. The germline V gene encodes CDR1 SGHKS and CDR2 YYEKEE (reference sequence). V was trimmed by 0 bases and J by 6 bases, leaving 7 bases between them. The CDR3 region is CASSLAVGEQYF. In DNA form, the CDR3 reads TGTGCCAGCAGCTTGGCCGTCGGCGAGCAGTACTTC.

This chain uses TRBV9 with TRBJ1-1; a weak D match, TRBD1 (6 bases). The germline CDR1 and CDR2 sequences are SGDLS and YYNGEE. V lost 4 bases, J lost 1 base, and 23 bases lay in between. CDR3 length equals 18 residues. The CDR3 nucleotides are TGTGCCAGCAGCCCCCCTGATGGGGGCGCTCGCTCGAACACTGAAGCTTTCTTT. It translates to CASSPPDGGARSNTEAFF.

The rearrangement links TRBV5-1 to TRBJ2-2; no clear D. This CDR3 contains 15 residues. CDR1 is SGHRS, CDR2 YFSETQ, per germline. V was clipped by 1 base and J by 4 bases, with 11 bases between them. DNA for the CDR3: TGCGCCAGCAGCTTGTACGACCCGGGCACCGGGGAGCTGTTTTTT. Translating it yields CASSLYDPGTGELFF.

The V and J genes are TRBV7-9 and TRBJ2-7; tentatively, D is TRBD1 (5 bases). The CDR3 is 15 amino acids. The V and J ends lost 6 bases and 2 bases respectively, with 17 bases between them. Germline values: CDR1 SEHNR, CDR2 FQNEAQ (reference sequence). CDR3 amino acids: CASSSDRSRTYEQYF. For the CDR3, the DNA is TGTGCCAGCAGTTCAGACAGATCCCGTACCTACGAGCAGTACTTC.

This clone was counted once. The chain uses TRBV5-1 and TRBJ1-3; TRBD1 matches at 8 bases. CDR1 is SGHRS, CDR2 YFSETQ, per germline. With 4 bases clipped from V and 0 bases from J, the junction kept 9 bases outside the gene matches. The CDR3 has 17 amino acids. CDR3: CASSPTGTGRSGNTIYF. CDR3 sequence (DNA): TGCGCCAGCAGCCCAACTGGGACAGGCCGCTCTGGAAACACCATATATTTT.

The chain is built from TRBV7-9 and TRBJ1-3, with D possibly being TRBD1 (6 bases). With 5 bases removed from V and 2 bases from J, the gap between germline ends came to 16 bases. Germline CDR1 reads SEHNR; CDR2 reads FQNEAQ (reference sequence). The CDR3 contains 16 residues. CDR3 residues: CASSAGAGAAGNTIYF. The CDR3 DNA reads TGTGCCAGCAGCGCGGGAGCGGGGGCCGCTGGAAACACCATATATTTT.

This clone was detected a few times. The V gene is TRBV5-1, the J gene TRBJ2-5, with D possibly TRBD1 on 6 matching bases. V lost 0 bases to trimming and J lost 5 bases, with 8 bases between them. There are 13 residues in the CDR3. CDR1 is SGHRS, CDR2 YFSETQ, per germline. CDR3 DNA: TGCGCCAGCAGCTTGGGCCAGGGGGAGACCCAGTACTTC. Its protein product is CASSLGQGETQYF.

The J gene is TRBJ2-7, the V gene TRBV5-6; 8 nucleotides line up with TRBD2. Germline CDR1 reads SGHDT; CDR2 reads YYEEEE. The CDR3 runs 18 residues. Trimming cost V 0 bases and J 3 bases; bases outside gene matches: 14. The CDR3 sequence is CASSLGRELAGKDYEQYF. The CDR3 DNA is TGTGCCAGCAGCTTGGGGCGGGAATTAGCGGGAAAGGACTACGAGCAGTACTTC.

The chain uses TRBV6-5 and TRBJ1-1; maybe TRBD1 (5 bases). This CDR3 comprises 13 residues. The V end lost 4 bases, the J end lost 3 bases, and 9 bases lay between the germline ends. CDR1 is MNHEY and CDR2 is SVGAGI in the germline V gene. Here the CDR3 reads CASSFTRDTEAFF. The CDR3 coding sequence is TGTGCCAGCAGTTTTACCAGGGACACTGAAGCTTTCTTT.

This sequence joins TRBV19 and TRBJ2-7; tentative D call: TRBD1 (6 bases). The CDR3 sequence is 13 residues long. Trimming cost V 5 bases and J 0 bases, with 8 bases left between them. Germline CDR1 and CDR2: LNHDA and SQIVND (reference sequence). The CDR3 nucleotides read TGTGCCAGTAGTCCGGACAGCTCCTACGAGCAGTACTTC. As protein: CASSPDSSYEQYF.